Following are 18 T cell receptor beta chains from one sample sequenced in a study of molecular identifiers for immune sequencing clone quantification. TCRdb called the PCR reads again in MiXCR, with one record for every CDR3 protein. The table includes some 320,000 distinct CDR3 sequences, 20% to 25% detected once. The sample comprised naive CD8+ T cells from blood, with Jurkat cell RNA spiked in. Noted subset: FACS-sorted CD8+CD4-CCR7+CD45RA+ naive T cells. The receptors shown here come from a human donor in good health. Some libraries in this study had Jurkat cell RNA spiked in.

Ten or more counts support this clonotype. V is TRBV7-9 and J is TRBJ2-2; D gene unclear. CDR1 SEHNR and CDR2 FQNEAQ come from the germline V gene (reference sequence). The length of the CDR3 is 14 residues. V was clipped by 2 bases and J by 1 base, with 5 bases between them. CDR3 region: CASSLPWNTGELFF. The CDR3 coding sequence is TGTGCCAGCAGCTTACCCTGGAACACCGGGGAGCTGTTTTTT.

This clonotype was recorded a few times. The chain combines TRBV2 with TRBJ1-4, with D perhaps TRBD1 (6 bases). This CDR3 region has 19 residues. V was cut by 2 bases and J by 3 bases, with 22 bases left in between. Germline lookup yields CDR1 SNHLY and CDR2 FYNNEI. The CDR3 sequence: CASSERLQTGSSSNEKLFF. In nucleotides, the CDR3 is TGTGCCAGCAGTGAACGGCTTCAAACAGGGTCTTCGTCTAATGAAAAACTGTTTTTT.

This clonotype was counted between two and nine times. The chain recombines TRBV3-1 with TRBJ2-1; tentatively, D is TRBD2 (6 bases). The V gene lost 0 bases and the J gene lost 8 bases, with 14 bases spanning the gap. This CDR3 contains 15 residues. Germline V gene data show CDR1 as LGHDT and CDR2 as YNNKEL (reference sequence). The CDR3 DNA reads TGTGCCAGCAGCCAAGATCCAACTAGCTCCCATGAGCAGTTCTTC. Protein product: CASSQDPTSSHEQFF.

The chain couples TRBV6-2 or TRBV6-3 to TRBJ2-3; 13 bases align to TRBD2. V trimming: 5 bases; J trimming: 2 bases; junction bases outside the gene matches: 7. Germline-derived CDR1 and CDR2 are MNHEY and SVGEGT. The CDR3 spans 17 residues. CDR3 sequence: CASSPGLAGDHTDTQYF. The CDR3 nucleotides are TGTGCCAGCAGTCCCGGACTAGCGGGAGACCACACAGATACGCAGTATTTT.

This clonotype was observed a handful of times. V and J are TRBV20-1 and TRBJ1-6; maybe TRBD1 (5 bases). Trimming removed 1 base from V and 0 bases from J, with 10 bases in between. The CDR3 has 16 residues. The germline CDR1 and CDR2 sequences are DFQATT and SNEGSKA (reference sequence). For the CDR3, the DNA is TGCAGTGCTAGAGCGGGTGGGGGCTCCTATAATTCACCCCTCCACTTT. This encodes CSARAGGGSYNSPLHF.

The genes are TRBV4-3 and TRBJ2-4, with TRBD2 matching over 8 bases. CDR3 size: 16 residues. Unmatched junction bases numbered 14, after V lost 0 bases and J lost 13 bases. Germline lookup yields CDR1 LGHNA and CDR2 YSLEER. The CDR3 here is CASSQDWPAGARNQYF. The CDR3 DNA reads TGCGCCAGCAGCCAAGATTGGCCAGCGGGAGCAAGAAACCAGTACTTC.

This clonotype was counted many times. The chain is built from TRBV12-3 or TRBV12-4 and TRBJ2-5; 14 nucleotides align to TRBD2. V was clipped by 5 bases and J by 5 bases; unmatched bases: 7. The CDR3 extends over 16 amino acids. CDR3: CASSTGTSGSLETQYF. In DNA form, the CDR3 reads TGTGCCAGCAGTACCGGGACTAGCGGGAGTCTGGAGACCCAGTACTTC.

This clonotype was observed at least ten times. The genes are TRBV9 and TRBJ2-3; D is uncertain. CDR1 SGDLS and CDR2 YYNGEE come from the germline V gene. The CDR3 has 16 amino acids. V was trimmed by 3 bases and J by 8 bases, leaving 22 bases between them. CDR3 protein: CASSEPPELNGVTQYF. The CDR3, as DNA: TGTGCCAGCAGCGAGCCCCCGGAACTAAATGGGGTTACGCAGTATTTT.

This clonotype was found many times. This chain connects TRBV24-1 to TRBJ2-2; D gene ambiguous. With 2 bases removed from V and 3 bases from J, the gap between germline ends came to 9 bases. Looked up from germline, CDR1 is KGHDR and CDR2 is SFDVKD. There are 15 residues in the CDR3. The chain's CDR3 is CATSDYETDTGELFF. CDR3 sequence (DNA): TGTGCCACCAGTGATTACGAGACGGACACCGGGGAGCTGTTTTTT.

The chain has TRBV6-5 and TRBJ1-4, with D hard to call. Germline V lookup: CDR1 MNHEY, CDR2 SVGAGI. V was trimmed by 0 bases and J by 5 bases, leaving 19 bases between them. This CDR3 spans 18 amino acids. The CDR3, as DNA: TGTGCCAGCAGTTACTCGGCTGACCAAAGAGATTGGAATGAAAAACTGTTTTTT. Translated: CASSYSADQRDWNEKLFF.

This clonotype was detected many times. The rearrangement links TRBV6-2 or TRBV6-3 to TRBJ2-7; D is perhaps TRBD2 (5 bases). This CDR3 region has 13 residues. V was trimmed by 2 bases and J by 6 bases, leaving 11 bases between them. Germline V CDR1 and CDR2: MNHEY, SVGEGT. This chain's CDR3 is CASSYARVPEQYF. In nucleotides, the CDR3 is TGTGCCAGCAGTTACGCGAGGGTTCCCGAGCAGTACTTC.

About this clonotype itself: Because the CDR3 is missing its conserved closing phenylalanine or tryptophan, this is likely a read error. This rearrangement joins TRBV15 to TRBJ2-3; the match to TRBD2 covers 10 bases. After removal of 0 bases from V and 6 bases from J, the junction contained 12 bases not matched to a gene. The germline gives CDR1 LNHNV, CDR2 YYDKDF (reference sequence). The CDR3 sequence is 18 residues long. In DNA, the CDR3 is TGTGCCACCAGCAGAGATTGGGTAGTAGCGGGGGGATCGGATACGCAGTATCTT. It encodes CATSRDWVVAGGSDTQYL.

This clonotype came up a few times. J is TRBJ2-7 and V is TRBV13; 12 nucleotides line up with TRBD2. Germline values: CDR1 PRHDT, CDR2 FYEKMQ (reference sequence). The ends lost 3 bases at V and 4 bases at J; junction bases unmatched: 4. The CDR3 has 15 amino acids. The CDR3 here is CASSLSSGGVYEQYF. In DNA form, the CDR3 reads TGTGCCAGCAGCTTGTCTAGCGGGGGGGTTTACGAGCAGTACTTC.

In this sample, this clonotype turned up once. It may be a read error: a sequence one base away is much more abundant. The chain is built from TRBV20-1 and TRBJ2-7; maybe TRBD2 (5 bases). V was clipped by 4 bases and J by 4 bases, with 20 bases between them. This CDR3 contains 15 residues. The germline V gene has CDR1 DFQATT and CDR2 SNEGSKA (reference sequence). The CDR3 DNA reads TGCAGTGCTATCTTAAACGGGGATCAACAGTACGAGCAGTACTTC. Translating it yields CSAILNGDQQYEQYF.

This clonotype was recorded at least ten times. The rearrangement joins TRBV28 to TRBJ2-3; no reliable D call. Germline V gives CDR1 MDHEN, CDR2 SYDVKM. This CDR3 has 16 amino acids. V shed 10 bases and J shed 0 bases, with 20 bases lying between them. CDR3 DNA sequence: TGTGCCACCACCCGGTCCCTGACCCCGAGCACAGATACGCAGTATTTT. It is translated as CATTRSLTPSTDTQYF.

This clonotype was seen only a few times. The chain joins TRBV12-5 to TRBJ1-5; weak D call: TRBD1 (5 bases). The CDR3 consists of 14 residues. V was shortened by 7 bases and J by 5 bases, with 15 bases between the two germline ends. Germline V gene sequence: CDR1 LGHNT, CDR2 FRNRAP. The chain's CDR3 is CASAEGQGYQPQHF. Written as DNA, the CDR3 is TGTGCTAGTGCCGAAGGGCAGGGATATCAGCCCCAGCATTTT.

This clonotype was detected many times. The CDR3 region is CASSPLTGGYEQYF. For the CDR3, the DNA is TGTGCCAGCAGTCCTCTGACAGGGGGGTACGAGCAGTACTTC. The V gene is TRBV27, the J gene TRBJ2-7; the match to TRBD1 covers 9 bases. Losses at the gene ends were 5 bases for V and 4 bases for J; bases not matched to a gene: 6. Germline loops: CDR1 MNHEY, CDR2 SMNVEV (reference sequence). This CDR3 region has 14 residues.

The chain employs TRBV10-3 and TRBJ1-1; tentatively, D is TRBD1 (5 bases). The germline gives CDR1 ENHRY, CDR2 SYGVKD. This CDR3 comprises 16 residues. Trimming cost V 2 bases and J 5 bases, with 18 bases left between them. The DNA for the CDR3 is TGTGCCATCAGTGAGGGAAGGGTCCAGGGTAAAACTGAAGCTTTCTTT. It is translated as CAISEGRVQGKTEAFF.